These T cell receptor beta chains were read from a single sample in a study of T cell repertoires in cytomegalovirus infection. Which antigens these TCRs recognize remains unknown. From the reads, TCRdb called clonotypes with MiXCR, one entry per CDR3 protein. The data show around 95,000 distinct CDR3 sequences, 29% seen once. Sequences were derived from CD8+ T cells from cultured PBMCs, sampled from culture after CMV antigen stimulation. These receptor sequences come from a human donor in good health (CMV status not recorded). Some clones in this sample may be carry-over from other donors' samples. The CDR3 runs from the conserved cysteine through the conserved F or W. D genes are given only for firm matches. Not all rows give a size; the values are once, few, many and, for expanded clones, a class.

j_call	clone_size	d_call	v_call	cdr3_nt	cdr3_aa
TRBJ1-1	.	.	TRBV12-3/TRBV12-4	TGTGCCAGCAGACGACAGGAGAACACTGAAGCTTTCTTT	CASRRQENTEAFF
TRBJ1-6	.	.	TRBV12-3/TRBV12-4	TGTGCCAGCCGTTTAGAATGGGCAGGGATGTCACCCCTCCACTTT	CASRLEWAGMSPLHF
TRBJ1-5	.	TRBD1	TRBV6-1	TGTGCCAGCAGTACGCGACAGGGTGGCAATCAGCCCCAGCATTTT	CASSTRQGGNQPQHF
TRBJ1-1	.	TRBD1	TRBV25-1	TGTGCCAGCAGTGAACCGGACAGGGTAGGGACTGAAGCTTTCTTT	CASSEPDRVGTEAFF
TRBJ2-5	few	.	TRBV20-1	TGCAGTGCACGAGGTGGCCAAACCCAGACCCAGTACTTC	CSARGGQTQTQYF
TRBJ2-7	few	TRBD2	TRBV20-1	TGCAGTGCTAGAACCCTTTTTAGCGGGGGGGCCTACGAGCAGTACTTC	CSARTLFSGGAYEQYF
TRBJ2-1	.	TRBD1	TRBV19	TGTGCCAGTAGTATTACGGGACAGATCAATGAGCAGTTCTTC	CASSITGQINEQFF
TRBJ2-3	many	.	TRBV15	TGTGCCACCAGCCCCGGAGGCCGAAGCACAGATACGCAGTATTTT	CATSPGGRSTDTQYF
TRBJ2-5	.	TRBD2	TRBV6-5	TGTGCCAGCAGCCGCACTAGCGGGGGGGGGGAGACCCAGTACTTC	CASSRTSGGGETQYF
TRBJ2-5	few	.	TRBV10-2	TGCGCCAGCAGTGAGTTTCGTGGACCGGGGACCCAGTACTTC	CASSEFRGPGTQYF
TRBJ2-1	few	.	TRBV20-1	TGCAGTGCTAGAGACCGGGTTTCCTACAATGAGCAGTTCTTC	CSARDRVSYNEQFF
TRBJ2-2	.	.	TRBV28	TGTGCCAGCAGTTTATTGGGGGGGCTCGGGGAGCTGTTTTTT	CASSLLGGLGELFF
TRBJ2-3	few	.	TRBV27	TGTGCCAGCAGACCTCGGGGTGTACTGACAGATACGCAGTATTTT	CASRPRGVLTDTQYF
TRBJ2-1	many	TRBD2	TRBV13	TGTGCCAGCAGCCGACATCGGGGGGTAACTTACAATGAGCAGTTCTTC	CASSRHRGVTYNEQFF
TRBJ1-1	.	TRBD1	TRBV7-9	TGTGCCAGCAGCTCCAAACAGGGGGCCAGCGAACTAAACACTGAAGCTTTCTTT	CASSSKQGASELNTEAFF
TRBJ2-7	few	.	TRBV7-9	TGTGCCAGCGGATCTTCGGAGTCCTACGAGCAGTACTTC	CASGSSESYEQYF
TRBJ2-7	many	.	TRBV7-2	TGTGCCAGCAGCCCCGGCCCTATCTCCTACGAGCAGTACTTC	CASSPGPISYEQYF
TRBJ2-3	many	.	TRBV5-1	TGCGCCAGCAGCTTGGAGCGGCAGTACGGGGATACGCAGTATTTT	CASSLERQYGDTQYF
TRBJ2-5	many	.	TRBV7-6	TGTGCCAGCAGCTTTCAAGCCTCAGGGAGAGGGGACCAAGAGACCCAGTACTTC	CASSFQASGRGDQETQYF
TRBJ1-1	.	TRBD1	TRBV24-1	TGTGCCACCAGTGTGCCGGACAGGGGAACTGAAGCTTTCTTT	CATSVPDRGTEAFF
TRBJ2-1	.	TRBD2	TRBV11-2	TGTGCCAGCAGCTTAGGGGGGGGGAGGAATGAGCAGTTCTTC	CASSLGGGRNEQFF
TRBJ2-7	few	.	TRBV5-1	TGCGCCAGCAGCTTGGAACCCGGGTTCTACGAGCAGTACTTC	CASSLEPGFYEQYF
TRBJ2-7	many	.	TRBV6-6	TGTGCCAGCAGTTACTCACCGACAGCCTCCTACGAGCAGTACTTC	CASSYSPTASYEQYF
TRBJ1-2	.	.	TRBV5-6	TGTGCCAGCAGCTTCGGCAGTTTTAACTATGGCTACACCTTC	CASSFGSFNYGYTF
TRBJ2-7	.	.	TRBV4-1	TGCGCCAGCAGCCCCGACCCACTTATACGACTCGAGCAGTACTTC	CASSPDPLIRLEQYF
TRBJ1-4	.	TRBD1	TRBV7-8	TGTGCCAGCAGCTACAGACAGGGGACCCCCGCAACTAATGAAAAACTGTTTTTT	CASSYRQGTPATNEKLFF
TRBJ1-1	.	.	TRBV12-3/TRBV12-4	TGTGCCAGCAGTCCTCATAAGAACACTGAAGCTTTCTTT	CASSPHKNTEAFF
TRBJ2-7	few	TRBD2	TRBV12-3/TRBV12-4	TGTGCCAGCAGTTCATCCGGGACTAGCGGCTACGTACCCTACGAGCAGTACTTC	CASSSSGTSGYVPYEQYF
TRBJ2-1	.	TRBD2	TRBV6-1	TGTGCCAGCAGTGGAGCGGGGGGCTACAATGAGCAGTTCTTC	CASSGAGGYNEQFF
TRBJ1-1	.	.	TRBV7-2	TGTGCCAGCAGCTGGGGAATTGAAGCTTTCTTT	CASSWGIEAFF
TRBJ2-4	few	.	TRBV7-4	TGTGCCAGCAGCCCGGCGGACGGCGGAGCCAAAAACATTCAGTACTTC	CASSPADGGAKNIQYF
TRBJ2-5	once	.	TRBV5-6	TGTGCCAGTAGCTTGCTAGGGGTCGAGACCCAGTACTTC	CASSLLGVETQYF
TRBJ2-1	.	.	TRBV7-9	TGTGCCAGCAGCATGGACAGCCATGAGCAGTTCTTC	CASSMDSHEQFF
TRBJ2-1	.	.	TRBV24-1	TGTGCCACCAGTGACTTCAGGGGTGAATATCCTGAGCAGTTCTTC	CATSDFRGEYPEQFF
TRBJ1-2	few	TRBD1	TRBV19	TGTGCCAGTAGTAGCACCCCAGGGGGGACAGACAACTATGGCTACACCTTC	CASSSTPGGTDNYGYTF
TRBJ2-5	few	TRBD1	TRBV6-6	TGTGCCAGCAGCCGTACAGGGGGCGTAGGGGGAGAGACCCAGTACTTC	CASSRTGGVGGETQYF
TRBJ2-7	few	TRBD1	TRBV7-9	TGTGCCAGCAGCTGGGACAGGGGAGGGTCCTACGAGCAGTACTTC	CASSWDRGGSYEQYF
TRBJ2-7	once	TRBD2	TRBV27	TGTGCCAGCAGTTTATCGTGGGGGACTAGCGGCTACGAGCAGTACTTC	CASSLSWGTSGYEQYF
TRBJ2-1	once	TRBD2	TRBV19	TGTGCCAGTAGTCCTGGGACTAGCGGGGTGAATGAGCAGTTCTTC	CASSPGTSGVNEQFF
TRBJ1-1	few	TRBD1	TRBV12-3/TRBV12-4	TGTGCCAGCAGAAAGGACAGGGGGCTCACTGAAGCTTTCTTT	CASRKDRGLTEAFF
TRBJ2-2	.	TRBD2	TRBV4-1	TGTGCCAGCAGCCAAGATTCGATCGGGACTAGCCCCGGGGAGCTGTTTTTT	CASSQDSIGTSPGELFF
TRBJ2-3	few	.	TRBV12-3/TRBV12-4	TGTGCCAGCAGTTTAGCAAGCAGGAGCACAGATACGCAGTATTTT	CASSLASRSTDTQYF